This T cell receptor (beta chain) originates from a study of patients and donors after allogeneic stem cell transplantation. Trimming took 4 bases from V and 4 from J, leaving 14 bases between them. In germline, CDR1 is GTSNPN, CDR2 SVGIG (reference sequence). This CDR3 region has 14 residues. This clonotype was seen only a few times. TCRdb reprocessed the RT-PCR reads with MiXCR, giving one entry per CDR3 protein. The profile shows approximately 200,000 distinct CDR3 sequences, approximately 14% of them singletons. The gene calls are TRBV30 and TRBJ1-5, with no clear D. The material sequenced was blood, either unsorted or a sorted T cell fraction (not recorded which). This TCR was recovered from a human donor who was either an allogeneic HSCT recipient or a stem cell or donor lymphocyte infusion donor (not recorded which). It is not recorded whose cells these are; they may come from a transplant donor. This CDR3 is CAWNLLGRNQPQHF. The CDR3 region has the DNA TGTGCCTGGAATCTGCTAGGGCGGAATCAGCCCCAGCATTTT.